Listed here are 21 T cell receptor beta chains from one sample, sequenced in a study of human T cells and chemical hapten exposure. MiXCR, run by TCRdb on the RACE reads, gives a single entry per CDR3 protein. This sample has around 57,000 distinct CDR3 sequences, with roughly 9.6% found just once. Time point of the sample: patch test 1, 2 weeks after DPC sensitization. Treatment meaning: therapeutic diphenylcyclopropenone sensitization with weekly scalp DPC. Unfractionated whole blood yielded total RNA. The specimen comprised whole blood, sampled in connection with sensitization to the hapten diphenylcyclopropenone (DPC). The receptors were sampled from a woman between 40 and 50 years old with alopecia areata. Some clones in this sample may be carry-over from other donors' samples.

This clonotype was picked up many times. This chain uses TRBV29-1 with TRBJ2-3; D is possibly TRBD2 (5 bases). The germline CDR1 and CDR2 sequences are SQVTM and ANQGSEA. This CDR3 comprises 12 residues. V was clipped by 4 bases and J by 4 bases, with 9 bases between them. The CDR3 region has the DNA TGCAGCGTTGTGAGGGAGCCAGATACGCAGTATTTT. Encoded protein: CSVVREPDTQYF.

The chain joins TRBV7-2 to TRBJ1-6; D gene uncertain. This CDR3 region has 16 residues. Germline lookup yields CDR1 SGHTA and CDR2 FQGNSA. Trimming took 1 base from V and 7 from J, leaving 14 bases between them. The CDR3 nucleotides read TGTGCCAGCAGCTTAGTACACGCCAGAATGAATTCACCCCTCCACTTT. Its translation: CASSLVHARMNSPLHF.

This clonotype was picked up many times. The V call is TRBV7-9, the J call TRBJ2-1; 7 nucleotides agree with TRBD2. The CDR3 consists of 15 residues. CDR1 and CDR2 from the germline V gene are SEHNR and FQNEAQ (reference sequence). The V gene end was trimmed by 5 bases and the J gene end by 5 bases; junction bases not matched to a gene: 9. CDR3 sequence (DNA): TGTGCCAGCAGCAAAGGGCGGGGGAAACACAATGAGCAGTTCTTC. Amino acids: CASSKGRGKHNEQFF.

This clonotype was found a few times. V is TRBV29-1 and J is TRBJ2-1; D call uncertain. Trimming removed 0 bases from V and 7 bases from J, with 13 bases in between. The CDR3 consists of 14 residues. Germline lookup yields CDR1 SQVTM and CDR2 ANQGSEA. CDR3 amino acids: CSVEDVVMGNEQFF. The CDR3 nucleotides are TGCAGCGTTGAAGATGTTGTTATGGGGAATGAGCAGTTCTTC.

This clonotype came up many times. The chain carries TRBV13 and TRBJ2-3; tentative D call: TRBD1 (6 bases). The CDR3 is 16 residues long. The germline V gene has CDR1 PRHDT and CDR2 FYEKMQ (reference sequence). V dropped 5 bases and J dropped 1 base, with 16 bases sitting between them. The CDR3 region has the DNA TGTGCCAGCAGCCGTCAATCAGGGGTAGGCACAGATACGCAGTATTTT. Amino acid sequence: CASSRQSGVGTDTQYF. Full variable domain (outside the CDR3, taken from reference TRBV13 and TRBJ2-3): AAGVIQSPRHLIKEKRETATLKCYPIPRHDTVYWYQQGPGQDPQFLISFYEKMQSDKGSIPDRFSAQQFSDYHSELNMSSLELGDSALYFCASSRQSGVGTDTQYFGPGTRLTVL.

This clonotype was picked up a small number of times. The chain uses TRBV4-3 and TRBJ1-6; TRBD1 agrees at 7 bases. In germline, CDR1 is LGHNA, CDR2 YSLEER. This CDR3 has 15 amino acids. V shed 4 bases and J 6 bases; nucleotides not matched to a gene: 6. CDR3 in DNA: TGCGCCAGCAGCCCCACAGGGGTTATTAATTCACCCCTCCACTTT. Translation gives CASSPTGVINSPLHF.

This clonotype was picked up a small number of times. This sequence joins TRBV7-6 and TRBJ1-1; tentative D call: TRBD1 (6 bases). The germline V gene encodes CDR1 SGHVS and CDR2 FNYEAQ. The ends were cut back, 1 base at V and 6 bases at J, with 15 bases in the middle. The CDR3 consists of 15 residues. CDR3 DNA sequence: TGTGCCAGCAGCTTAGAGTTTGGGGCAGGGGCTGAAGCTTTCTTT. Encoded protein: CASSLEFGAGAEAFF.

This clonotype was seen more than once but under ten times. The chain is built from TRBV25-1 and TRBJ1-2; D is possibly TRBD1 (5 bases). CDR1 is MGHDK, CDR2 SYGVNS, per germline. V was trimmed by 4 bases and J by 7 bases, leaving 22 bases between them. The CDR3 runs 16 residues. The CDR3 here is CASSARSGVLSIGYTF. For the CDR3, the DNA is TGTGCCAGCAGTGCCCGATCGGGGGTATTGTCTATTGGCTACACCTTC.

In its sample, this clonotype was seen many times. The chain links TRBV28 to TRBJ1-5; possible D gene TRBD1, 5 bases. There are 13 residues in the CDR3. V was trimmed by 6 bases and J by 4 bases, leaving 10 bases between them. The germline V gene encodes CDR1 MDHEN and CDR2 SYDVKM. For the CDR3, the DNA is TGTGCCAGCAGATGGGGCCTGAATCAGCCCCAGCATTTT. It yields the protein CASRWGLNQPQHF.

At least ten counts were recorded for this clonotype. V is TRBV6-5 and J is TRBJ2-7; a possible D gene is TRBD2 (6 bases). Germline V gives CDR1 MNHEY, CDR2 SVGAGI. V was clipped by 2 bases and J by 7 bases, with 12 bases between them. This CDR3 has 13 amino acids. This CDR3 reads CASSYMEGLEQYF. The CDR3 nucleotides read TGTGCCAGCAGTTACATGGAGGGATTGGAGCAGTACTTC.

This clonotype occurred a few times. The V gene is TRBV23-1, the J gene TRBJ1-5; perhaps TRBD1 as D (6 bases). TRBV23-1 is known as an ORF, though its function is uncertain. CDR3 length: 13 amino acids. The V and J ends lost 7 bases and 6 bases respectively, with 13 bases between them. This CDR3 reads CASTRDTTQPQHF. Written as DNA, the CDR3 is TGCGCCAGCACCAGGGACACGACTCAGCCCCAGCATTTT.

The table lists this clonotype with a few counts. The V gene is TRBV11-2, the J gene TRBJ2-7, with a possible D match to TRBD2 (5 bases). V shed 5 bases and J shed 10 bases, with 15 bases lying between them. CDR3 length: 12 residues. Germline V gene lookup returns CDR1 SGHAT and CDR2 FQNNGV. The chain's CDR3 is CASSGVVREQYF. CDR3 sequence (DNA): TGTGCCAGCAGCGGGGTCGTTCGGGAACAGTACTTC.

This clonotype was seen repeatedly, ten times or more. This chain joins TRBV12-3 or TRBV12-4 and TRBJ1-1; D gene unclear. This CDR3 has 14 amino acids. V lost 3 bases, J lost 6 bases, and 14 bases lay in between. CDR3 sequence reads: CASSFGGLGPEAFF. In nucleotides, the CDR3 is TGTGCCAGCAGTTTCGGAGGGCTAGGGCCTGAAGCTTTCTTT.

Written as DNA, the CDR3 is TGTGCCAGCAGCACCGCCTTACAGGGGGCGGGCGGCTACACCTTC. It translates to CASSTALQGAGGYTF. The gene calls are TRBV28 and TRBJ1-2; 9 nucleotides agree with TRBD1. The CDR3 consists of 15 residues. Germline CDR1 reads MDHEN; CDR2 reads SYDVKM. The junction had 13 bases not matched to a gene; V was cut back by 6 bases and J by 8 bases.

In this sample, this clonotype turned up many times. The chain combines TRBV24-1 with TRBJ2-4, with D perhaps matching TRBD1 or TRBD2 (5 bases each). Germline V CDR1 and CDR2: KGHDR, SFDVKD. The CDR3 contains 18 residues. V lost 0 bases, J lost 0 bases, and 14 bases lay in between. CDR3 nucleotides: TGTGCCACCAGTGATTTGCCGGGACGAGAACTAGCCAAAAACATTCAGTACTTC. Residues: CATSDLPGRELAKNIQYF.

This rearrangement joins TRBV7-2 to TRBJ2-3, with D perhaps matching TRBD2 (5 bases). Germline assignment: CDR1 SGHTA and CDR2 FQGNSA. This CDR3 has 15 residues. V dropped 5 bases and J dropped 0 bases, with 12 bases sitting between them. The CDR3 protein is CASSQDYLSTDTQYF. Here the CDR3 DNA reads TGTGCCAGCAGCCAAGACTATTTAAGCACAGATACGCAGTATTTT.

In DNA, the CDR3 is TGCGCCAGCAGCATCCCCGGAGGCTCTGGGGCCAACGTCCTGACTTTC. Its translation is CASSIPGGSGANVLTF. V is TRBV5-1 and J is TRBJ2-6; the D gene is possibly TRBD2 (5 bases). Trimming took 4 bases from V and 0 from J, leaving 11 bases between them. From germline, CDR1 is SGHRS and CDR2 YFSETQ. The CDR3 has 16 residues.

V and J are TRBV28 and TRBJ2-2; D not resolved. Germline CDR1 MDHEN, CDR2 SYDVKM. The CDR3 is 13 residues long. Trimming took 6 bases from V and 3 from J, leaving 8 bases between them. CDR3 in DNA: TGTGCCAGCAGCAACCCCGACACCGGGGAGCTGTTTTTT. Protein product: CASSNPDTGELFF. Together with reference TRBV28 and TRBJ2-2, the CDR3 gives the full variable domain: DVKVTQSSRYLVKRTGEKVFLECVQDMDHENMFWYRQDPGLGLRLIYFSYDVKMKEKGDIPEGYSVSREKKERFSLILESASTNQTSMYLCASSNPDTGELFFGEGSRLTVL.

The J gene is TRBJ2-1, the V gene TRBV29-1, with no clear D. CDR1 and CDR2 from the germline V gene are SQVTM and ANQGSEA. Trimming removed 5 bases at V and 4 bases at J, with 12 bases between. The CDR3 is 13 residues long. The CDR3 DNA is TGCAGCGTTAACAGAGTCCCTTACAATGAGCAGTTCTTC. It yields the protein CSVNRVPYNEQFF.

This clonotype was recorded many times. This chain links TRBV10-1 with TRBJ2-3; D uncertain. Deletions cut 5 bases from V and 2 bases from J, with 20 bases between. Germline assignment: CDR1 WNHNN and CDR2 SYGVQD (reference sequence). This CDR3 comprises 17 residues. Written as DNA, the CDR3 is TGCGCCAGCAGTCGAGACACCAGACCTACGACCACAGATACGCAGTATTTT. Amino acids: CASSRDTRPTTTDTQYF.

Ten or more counts support this clonotype. The gene calls are TRBV15 and TRBJ1-1; D not resolved. The CDR3 spans 13 residues. Germline lookup yields CDR1 LNHNV and CDR2 YYDKDF (reference sequence). V lost 3 bases and J lost 1, with 6 bases in between. The CDR3 loop is CATSREKNTEAFF. The CDR3 nucleotides read TGTGCCACCAGCAGGGAGAAGAACACTGAAGCTTTCTTT. The full variable domain, in which reference TRBV15 and TRBJ1-1 provide the parts outside the CDR3, is DAMVIQNPRYQVTQFGKPVTLSCSQTLNHNVMYWYQQKSSQAPKLLFHYYDKDFNNEADTPDNFQSRRPNTSFCFLDIRSPGLGDTAMYLCATSREKNTEAFFGQGTRLTVV.